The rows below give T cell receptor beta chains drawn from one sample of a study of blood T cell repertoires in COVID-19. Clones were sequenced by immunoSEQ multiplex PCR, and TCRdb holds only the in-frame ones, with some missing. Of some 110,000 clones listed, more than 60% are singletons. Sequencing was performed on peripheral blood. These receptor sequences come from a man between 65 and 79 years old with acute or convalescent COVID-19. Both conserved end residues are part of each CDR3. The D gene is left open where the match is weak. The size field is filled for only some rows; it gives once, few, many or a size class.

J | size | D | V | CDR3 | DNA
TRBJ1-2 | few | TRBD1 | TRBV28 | CASTPRTGKGYTF | TGTGCCAGCACCCCGAGGACAGGGAAGGGCTACACCTTC
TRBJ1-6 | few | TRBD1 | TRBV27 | CASSFRQGVFNSPLHF | TGTGCCAGCAGCTTCAGACAGGGGGTCTTCAATTCACCCCTCCACTTT
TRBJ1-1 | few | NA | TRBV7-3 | CASSRQENTEAFF | TGTGCCAGCAGTAGACAGGAGAACACTGAAGCTTTCTTT
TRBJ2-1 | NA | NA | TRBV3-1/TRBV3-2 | CASSQDLVGREQFF | TGTGCCAGCAGCCAAGATTTAGTGGGGAGGGAGCAGTTCTTC
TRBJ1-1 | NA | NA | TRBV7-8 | CASSPSEAAEAFF | TGTGCCAGCAGCCCTAGCGAGGCCGCGGAAGCTTTCTTT
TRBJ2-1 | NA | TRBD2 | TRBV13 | CASSGGILAGDTYNEQFF | TGTGCCAGCAGTGGGGGGATACTAGCGGGAGACACCTACAATGAGCAGTTCTTC
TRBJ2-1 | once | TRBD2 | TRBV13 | CASMAHHPLAGGPNEQFF | TGTGCCAGCATGGCCCATCACCCTTTAGCGGGGGGGCCCAATGAGCAGTTCTTC
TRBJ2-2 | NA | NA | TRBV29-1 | CSVAEAVGLEDTGELFF | TGCAGCGTCGCGGAAGCTGTTGGATTGGAGGACACCGGGGAGCTGTTTTTT
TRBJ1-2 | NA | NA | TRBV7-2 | CASSQQGTVHYGYTF | TGTGCCAGCAGCCAACAAGGGACTGTCCACTATGGCTACACCTTC
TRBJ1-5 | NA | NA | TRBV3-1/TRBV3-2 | CASSQGQSHQPQHF | TGTGCCAGCAGCCAGGGGCAGAGCCATCAGCCCCAGCATTTT
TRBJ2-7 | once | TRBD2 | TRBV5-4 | CASSPGLAELYEQYF | TGTGCCAGCAGCCCGGGACTAGCGGAGCTCTACGAGCAGTACTTC
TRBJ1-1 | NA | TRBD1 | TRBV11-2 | CASSLEPGQRGHEAFF | TGTGCCAGCAGCTTAGAACCGGGACAGCGCGGCCATGAAGCTTTCTTT
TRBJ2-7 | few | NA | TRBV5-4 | CASSSWTASYEQYF | TGTGCCAGCAGTAGTTGGACAGCTAGCTACGAGCAGTACTTC
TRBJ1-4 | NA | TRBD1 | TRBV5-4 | CASSLPGTGGQKLFF | TGTGCCAGCAGCTTGCCGGGGACAGGGGGACAAAAACTGTTTTTT
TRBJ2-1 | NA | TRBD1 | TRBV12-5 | CASGLAGGNEQFF | TGTGCTAGTGGTTTGGCAGGGGGAAATGAGCAGTTCTTC
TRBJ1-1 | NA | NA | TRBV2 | CASSVGGTEAFF | TGTGCCAGCAGTGTGGGGGGCACTGAAGCTTTCTTT
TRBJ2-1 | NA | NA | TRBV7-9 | CASSLYAQGNNEQFF | TGTGCCAGCAGCTTATATGCACAGGGAAACAATGAGCAGTTCTTC
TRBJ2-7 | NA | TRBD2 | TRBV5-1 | CASSSGGTNEQYF | TGCGCCAGCAGCTCAGGAGGGACTAACGAGCAGTACTTC
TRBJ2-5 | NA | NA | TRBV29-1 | CSAGRVEETQYF | TGCAGCGCCGGGCGGGTGGAAGAGACCCAGTACTTC
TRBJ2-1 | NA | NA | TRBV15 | CATSQKAGSWGYNEQFF | TGTGCCACCAGCCAAAAAGCGGGTAGCTGGGGTTACAATGAGCAGTTCTTC
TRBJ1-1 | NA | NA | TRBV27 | CATLVAAGVFTEAFF | TGTGCCACCCTCGTGGCGGCAGGGGTTTTCACTGAAGCTTTCTTT
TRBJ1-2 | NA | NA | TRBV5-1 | CASSLESPNYGYTF | TGCGCCAGCAGCTTGGAGAGCCCGAACTATGGCTACACCTTC
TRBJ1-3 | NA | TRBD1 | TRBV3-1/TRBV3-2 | CASSTPGQGLANTIYF | TGTGCCAGCAGCACCCCGGGACAGGGACTGGCGAACACCATATATTTT
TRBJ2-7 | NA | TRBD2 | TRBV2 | CASSGGSFRTSGNYEQYF | TGTGCCAGCAGTGGGGGGAGTTTCCGGACTAGCGGGAACTACGAGCAGTACTTC
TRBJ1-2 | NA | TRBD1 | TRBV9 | CASSPRQGEDGYTF | TGTGCCAGCAGCCCGCGACAGGGAGAGGATGGCTACACCTTC
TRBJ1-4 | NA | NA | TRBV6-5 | CASSYTQAGDEKLFF | TGTGCCAGCAGTTACACACAGGCGGGGGATGAAAAACTGTTTTTT
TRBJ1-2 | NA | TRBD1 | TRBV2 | CASNRQGSHYGYTF | TGTGCCAGCAATAGACAGGGGAGCCACTATGGCTACACCTTC
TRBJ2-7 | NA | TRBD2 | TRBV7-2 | CASSISGVIGRGVQYF | TGTGCCAGCAGCATTAGTGGCGTAATAGGGCGGGGGGTCCAGTACTTC
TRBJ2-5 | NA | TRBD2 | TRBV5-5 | CASSRLAGGQETQYF | TGTGCCAGCAGCCGACTAGCGGGAGGACAAGAGACCCAGTACTTC
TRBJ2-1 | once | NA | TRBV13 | CASGGAPYNEQFF | TGTGCCAGCGGGGGGGCCCCCTACAATGAGCAGTTCTTC
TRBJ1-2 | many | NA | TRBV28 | CASSTPRGGYGYTF | TGTGCCAGCAGTACCCCCCGGGGGGGATATGGCTACACCTTC
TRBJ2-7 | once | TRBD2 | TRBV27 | CASSLAGGYYEQYF | TGTGCCAGCAGTCTAGCGGGAGGGTACTACGAGCAGTACTTC
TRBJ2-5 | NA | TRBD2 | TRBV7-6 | CASSHRHASGISQETQYF | TGTGCCAGCAGCCACCGGCACGCTAGCGGGATCTCTCAAGAGACCCAGTACTTC
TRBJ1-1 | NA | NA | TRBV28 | CASSSKNTEAFF | TGTGCCAGCAGTTCTAAGAACACTGAAGCTTTCTTT
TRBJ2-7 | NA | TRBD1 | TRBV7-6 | CASSQGTGGIYEQYF | TGTGCCAGCAGCCAGGGGACAGGGGGTATCTACGAGCAGTACTTC
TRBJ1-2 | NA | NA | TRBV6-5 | CASSPGSDYGYTF | TGTGCCAGCAGTCCCGGGTCAGACTATGGCTACACCTTC
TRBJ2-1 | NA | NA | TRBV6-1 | CASSDPTRFYNEQFF | TGTGCCAGCAGTGATCCCACCCGGTTCTACAATGAGCAGTTCTTC
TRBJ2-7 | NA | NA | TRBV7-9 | CASSLRTKASYEQYF | TGTGCCAGCAGCCTCCGGACTAAAGCTTCCTACGAGCAGTACTTC
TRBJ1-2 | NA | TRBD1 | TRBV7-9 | CASSLAVGTGGLGGYTF | TGTGCCAGCAGCTTAGCCGTCGGGACAGGGGGCTTAGGTGGCTACACCTTC
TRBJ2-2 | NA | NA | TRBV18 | CASSPRLSTGELFF | TGTGCCAGCTCACCACGACTGAGCACCGGGGAGCTGTTTTTT
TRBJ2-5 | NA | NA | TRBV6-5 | CATTSGDLRTQYF | TGTGCCACCACGAGTGGAGACCTCAGGACCCAGTACTTC
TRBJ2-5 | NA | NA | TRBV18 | CASSPRGLLVETQYF | TGTGCCAGCTCACCTCGTGGTCTATTGGTGGAGACCCAGTACTTC
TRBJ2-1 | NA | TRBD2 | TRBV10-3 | CASLADSYNEQFF | TGTGCCAGCCTAGCGGATTCCTACAATGAGCAGTTCTTC
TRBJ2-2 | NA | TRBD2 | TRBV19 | CASSSRSGGPTGELFF | TGTGCCAGTAGTTCCCGTAGCGGGGGGCCCACCGGGGAGCTGTTTTTT
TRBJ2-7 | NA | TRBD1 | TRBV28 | CASSLTGTGGEQYF | TGTGCCAGCAGTTTAACCGGGACAGGGGGTGAGCAGTACTTC
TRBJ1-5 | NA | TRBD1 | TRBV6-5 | CASSPDRLSNQPQHF | TGTGCCAGCAGTCCGGACAGGCTTAGCAATCAGCCCCAGCATTTT
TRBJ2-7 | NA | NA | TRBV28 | CASSLAASTLPYEQYF | TGTGCCAGCAGTTTAGCGGCCTCGACTTTGCCCTACGAGCAGTACTTC
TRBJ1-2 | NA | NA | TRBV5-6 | CASSLRDPRGLSGYTF | TGTGCCAGCAGCTTGAGGGACCCCAGGGGTCTCAGTGGCTACACCTTC
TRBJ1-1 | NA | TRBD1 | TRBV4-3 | CASSLRAQGHTEAFF | TGCGCCAGCAGCCTTAGAGCACAGGGGCACACTGAAGCTTTCTTT
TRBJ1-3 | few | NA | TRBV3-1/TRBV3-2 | CASSQAVSNTIYF | TGTGCCAGCAGCCAAGCAGTTTCTAACACCATATATTTT
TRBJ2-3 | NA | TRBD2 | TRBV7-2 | CASSTTSGATDTQYF | TGTGCCAGCAGCACGACTAGCGGGGCCACAGATACGCAGTATTTT
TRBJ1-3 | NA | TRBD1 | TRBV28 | CASSLYGTGGGRNTIYF | TGTGCCAGCAGTTTATATGGGACAGGGGGCGGTCGAAACACCATATATTTT
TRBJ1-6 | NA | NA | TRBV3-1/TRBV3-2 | CASSQNSNSPLHF | TGTGCCAGCAGCCAAAACAGCAATTCACCCCTCCACTTT
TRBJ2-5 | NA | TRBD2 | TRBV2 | CASRTGLVETQYF | TGTGCCAGCAGAACGGGACTAGTGGAGACCCAGTACTTC